The clone carrying this TCR beta chain was observed at least ten times. What it binds is unknown. This record belongs to a study of T cell repertoires in cytomegalovirus infection. Findings of the study overall: Carriers of CMV plus the relevant HLA were identified by cumulative public TCR beta family frequency.

The V gene lost 4 bases and the J gene lost 1 base, with 16 bases spanning the gap. The CDR3 has 16 amino acids. Germline V gene sequence: CDR1 ENHRY, CDR2 SYGVKD. Each CDR3 protein gets one entry after TCRdb re-called the reads with MiXCR. This sample carries fewer than 200,000 distinct CDR3 sequences, approximately 15% of them seen once, and the ten largest clones take around 27%. The source material was PBMCs. This receptor was taken from a human donor in good health (CMV status not recorded). Some clones in this sample may be carry-over from other donors' samples. V is TRBV10-3 and J is TRBJ2-5, with D possibly TRBD1 on 6 matching bases. The CDR3 coding sequence is TGTGCCATCAGTGGGGGTCCTGGACAGCTCCAAGAGACCCAGTACTTC. Translating it yields CAISGGPGQLQETQYF.